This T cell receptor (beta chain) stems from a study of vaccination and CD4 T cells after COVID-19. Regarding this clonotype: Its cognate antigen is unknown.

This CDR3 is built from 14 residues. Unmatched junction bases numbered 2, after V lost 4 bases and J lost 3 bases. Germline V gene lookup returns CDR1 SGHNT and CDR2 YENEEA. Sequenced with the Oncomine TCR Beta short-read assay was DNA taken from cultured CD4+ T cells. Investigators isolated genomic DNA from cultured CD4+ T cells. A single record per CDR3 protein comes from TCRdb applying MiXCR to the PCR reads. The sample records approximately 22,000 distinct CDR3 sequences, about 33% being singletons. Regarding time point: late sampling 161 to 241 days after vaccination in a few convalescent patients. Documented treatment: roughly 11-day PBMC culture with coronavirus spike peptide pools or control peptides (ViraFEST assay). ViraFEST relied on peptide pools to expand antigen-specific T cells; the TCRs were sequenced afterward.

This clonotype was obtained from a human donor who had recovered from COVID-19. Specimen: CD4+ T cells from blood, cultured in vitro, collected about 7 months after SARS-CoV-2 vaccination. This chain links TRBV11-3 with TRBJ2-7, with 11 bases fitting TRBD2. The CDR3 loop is CASSSTSGGYEQYF. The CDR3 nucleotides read TGTGCCAGCAGCTCAACTAGCGGGGGCTACGAGCAGTACTTC.